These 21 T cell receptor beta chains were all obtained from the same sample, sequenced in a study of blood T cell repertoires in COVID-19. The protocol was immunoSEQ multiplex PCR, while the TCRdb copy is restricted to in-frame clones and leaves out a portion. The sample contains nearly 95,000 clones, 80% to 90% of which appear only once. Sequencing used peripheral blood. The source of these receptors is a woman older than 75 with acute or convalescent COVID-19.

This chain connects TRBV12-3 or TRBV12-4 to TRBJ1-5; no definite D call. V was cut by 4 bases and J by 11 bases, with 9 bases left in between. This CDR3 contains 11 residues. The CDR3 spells CASSSGRAQHF. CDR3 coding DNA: TGTGCCAGCAGTTCGGGGAGGGCCCAGCATTTT.

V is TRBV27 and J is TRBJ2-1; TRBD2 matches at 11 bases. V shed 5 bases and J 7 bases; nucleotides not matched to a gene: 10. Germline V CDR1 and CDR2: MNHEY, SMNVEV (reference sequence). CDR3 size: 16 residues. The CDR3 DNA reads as TGTGCCAGCAGTAAGGGAATAGCGGGAGGGGAGAATGAGCAGTTCTTC. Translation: CASSKGIAGGENEQFF.

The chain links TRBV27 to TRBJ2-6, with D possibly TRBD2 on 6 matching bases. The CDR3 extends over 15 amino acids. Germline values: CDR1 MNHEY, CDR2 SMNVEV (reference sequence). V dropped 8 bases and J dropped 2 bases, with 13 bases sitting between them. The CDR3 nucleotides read TGTGCCAGCGGAGAGAGGAGGGCTGGGGCCAACGTCCTGACTTTC. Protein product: CASGERRAGANVLTF.

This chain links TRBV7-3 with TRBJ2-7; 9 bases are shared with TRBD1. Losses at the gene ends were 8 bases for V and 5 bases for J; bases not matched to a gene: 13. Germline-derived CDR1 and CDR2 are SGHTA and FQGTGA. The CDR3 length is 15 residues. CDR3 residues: CASEPPGQGCHEQYF. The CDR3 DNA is TGTGCCAGCGAGCCGCCGGGACAGGGATGTCACGAGCAGTACTTC.

Written as DNA, the CDR3 is TGCGCCAGCAGCCCTGGGGGAGGGGTATCAGGCAATGAGCAGTTCTTC. It yields the protein CASSPGGGVSGNEQFF. This chain joins TRBV5-1 and TRBJ2-1; 7 bases map to TRBD2. CDR1 and CDR2 from the germline V gene are SGHRS and YFSETQ. The CDR3 is made up of 16 amino acids. V dropped 4 bases and J dropped 6; count of bases not matched to a gene: 13.

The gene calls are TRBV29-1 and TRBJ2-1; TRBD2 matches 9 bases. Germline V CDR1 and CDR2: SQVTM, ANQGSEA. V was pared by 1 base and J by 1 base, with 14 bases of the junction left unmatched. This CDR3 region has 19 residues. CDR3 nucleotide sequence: TGCAGCGTTGAAGCCCCGGGACTAGCTCTGATCGCGTCCTACAATGAGCAGTTCTTC. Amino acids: CSVEAPGLALIASYNEQFF.

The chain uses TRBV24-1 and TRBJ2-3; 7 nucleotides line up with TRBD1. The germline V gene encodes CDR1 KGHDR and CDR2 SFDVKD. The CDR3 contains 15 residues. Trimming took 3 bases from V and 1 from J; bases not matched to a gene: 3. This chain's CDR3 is CATSDPGTGTDTQYF. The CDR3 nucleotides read TGTGCCACCAGTGATCCCGGGACAGGCACAGATACGCAGTATTTT.

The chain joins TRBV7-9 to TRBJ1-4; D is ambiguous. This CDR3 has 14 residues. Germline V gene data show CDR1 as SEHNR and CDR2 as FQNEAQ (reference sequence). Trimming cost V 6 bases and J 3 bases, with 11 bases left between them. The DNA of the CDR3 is TGTGCCAGCAGGACGGCCCGGGCTAATGAAAAACTGTTTTTT. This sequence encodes CASRTARANEKLFF.

CDR3 sequence: CASSPVAGWVTDTQYF. The CDR3 DNA reads TGTGCCAGCAGCCCAGTGGCAGGGTGGGTCACAGATACGCAGTATTTT. This rearrangement joins TRBV14 to TRBJ2-3, with TRBD1 as a possible D gene (5 bases). The CDR3 runs 16 residues. V shed 4 bases and J shed 2 bases, with 16 bases lying between them. CDR1 and CDR2 (germline): SGHDN, FVKESK.

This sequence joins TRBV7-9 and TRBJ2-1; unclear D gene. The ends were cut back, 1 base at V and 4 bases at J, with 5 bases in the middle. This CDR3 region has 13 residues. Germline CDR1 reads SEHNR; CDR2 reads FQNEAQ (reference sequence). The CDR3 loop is CASSLEAYNEQFF. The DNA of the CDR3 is TGTGCCAGCAGCTTAGAAGCTTACAATGAGCAGTTCTTC.

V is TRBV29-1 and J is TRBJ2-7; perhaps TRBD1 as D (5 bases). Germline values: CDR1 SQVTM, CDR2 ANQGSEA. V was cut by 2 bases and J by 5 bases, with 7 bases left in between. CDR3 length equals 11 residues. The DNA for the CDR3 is TGCAGCGTTGAACAGGGCGACGAGCAGTACTTC. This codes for CSVEQGDEQYF.

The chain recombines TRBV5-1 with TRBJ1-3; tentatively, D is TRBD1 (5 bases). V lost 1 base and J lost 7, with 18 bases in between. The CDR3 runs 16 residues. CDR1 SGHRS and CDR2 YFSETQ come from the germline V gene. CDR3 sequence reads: CASSLSDSPRQNTIYF. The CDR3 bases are TGCGCCAGCAGCTTGAGTGACAGCCCCCGGCAGAACACCATATATTTT. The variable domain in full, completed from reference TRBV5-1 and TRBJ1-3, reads KAGVTQTPRYLIKTRGQQVTLSCSPISGHRSVSWYQQTPGQGLQFLFEYFSETQRNKGNFPGRFSGRQFSNSRSEMNVSTLELGDSALYLCASSLSDSPRQNTIYFGEGSWLTVV.

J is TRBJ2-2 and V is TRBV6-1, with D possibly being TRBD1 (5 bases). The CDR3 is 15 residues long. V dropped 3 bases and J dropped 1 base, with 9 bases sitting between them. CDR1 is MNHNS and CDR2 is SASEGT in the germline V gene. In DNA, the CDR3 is TGTGCCAGCAGTGACCGACAGCTGAACACCGGGGAGCTGTTTTTT. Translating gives CASSDRQLNTGELFF.

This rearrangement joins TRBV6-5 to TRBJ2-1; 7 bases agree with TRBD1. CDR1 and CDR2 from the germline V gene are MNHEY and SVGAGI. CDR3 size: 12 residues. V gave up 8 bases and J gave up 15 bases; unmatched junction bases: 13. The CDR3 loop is CASSLTGISPFF. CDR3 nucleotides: TGTGCCAGCTCCCTGACAGGGATTTCCCCGTTCTTC.

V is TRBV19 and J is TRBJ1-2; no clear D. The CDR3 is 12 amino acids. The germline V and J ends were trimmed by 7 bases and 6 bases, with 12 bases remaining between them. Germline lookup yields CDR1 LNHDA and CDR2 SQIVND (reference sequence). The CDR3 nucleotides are TGTGCCAGTAACGGGATGTTCCATGGCTACACCTTC. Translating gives CASNGMFHGYTF. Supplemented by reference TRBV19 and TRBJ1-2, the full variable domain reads DGGITQSPKYLFRKEGQNVTLSCEQNLNHDAMYWYRQDPGQGLRLIYYSQIVNDFQKGDIAEGYSVSREKKESFPLTVTSAQKNPTAFYLCASNGMFHGYTFGSGTRLTVV.

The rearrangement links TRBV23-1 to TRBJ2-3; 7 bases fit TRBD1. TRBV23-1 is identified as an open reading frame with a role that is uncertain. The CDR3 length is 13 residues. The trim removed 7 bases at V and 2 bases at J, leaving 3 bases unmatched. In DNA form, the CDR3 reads TGCGCCAGCACGACAGGGACCACAGATACGCAGTATTTT. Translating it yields CASTTGTTDTQYF.

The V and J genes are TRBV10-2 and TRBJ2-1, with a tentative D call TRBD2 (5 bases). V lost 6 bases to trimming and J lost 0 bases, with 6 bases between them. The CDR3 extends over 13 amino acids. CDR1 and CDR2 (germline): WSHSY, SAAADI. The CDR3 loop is CASRGSSYNEQFF. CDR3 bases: TGCGCCAGCAGGGGGAGCTCCTACAATGAGCAGTTCTTC.

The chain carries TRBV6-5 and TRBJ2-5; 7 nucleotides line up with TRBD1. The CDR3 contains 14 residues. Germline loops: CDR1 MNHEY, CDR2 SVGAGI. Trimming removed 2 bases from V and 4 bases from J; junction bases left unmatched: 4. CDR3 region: CASSYRGPPETQYF. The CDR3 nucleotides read TGTGCCAGCAGTTACAGGGGGCCCCCAGAGACCCAGTACTTC.

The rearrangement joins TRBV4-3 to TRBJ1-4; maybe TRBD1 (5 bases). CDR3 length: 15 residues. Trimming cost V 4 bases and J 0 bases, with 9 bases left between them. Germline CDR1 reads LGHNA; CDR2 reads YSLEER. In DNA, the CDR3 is TGCGCCAGCAGCCGACGACAGTCAACTAATGAAAAACTGTTTTTT. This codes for CASSRRQSTNEKLFF.

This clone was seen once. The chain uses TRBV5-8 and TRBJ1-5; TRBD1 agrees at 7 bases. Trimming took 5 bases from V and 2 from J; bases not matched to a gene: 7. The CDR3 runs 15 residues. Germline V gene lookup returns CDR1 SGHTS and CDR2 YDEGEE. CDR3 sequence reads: CASRDNRGGNQPQHF. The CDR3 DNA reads TGTGCCAGCAGAGACAACAGGGGTGGCAATCAGCCCCAGCATTTT. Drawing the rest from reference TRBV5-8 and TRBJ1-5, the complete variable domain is EAGVTQSPTHLIKTRGQQATLRCSPISGHTSVYWYQQALGLGLQFLLWYDEGEERNRGNFPPRFSGRQFPNYSSELNVNALELEDSALYLCASRDNRGGNQPQHFGDGTRLSIL.

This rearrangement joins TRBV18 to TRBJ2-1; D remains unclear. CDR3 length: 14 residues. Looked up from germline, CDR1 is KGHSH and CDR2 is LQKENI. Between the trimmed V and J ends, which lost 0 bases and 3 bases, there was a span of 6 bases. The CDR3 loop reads CASSPPGGYNEQFF. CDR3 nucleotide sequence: TGTGCCAGCTCACCACCCGGCGGCTACAATGAGCAGTTCTTC.